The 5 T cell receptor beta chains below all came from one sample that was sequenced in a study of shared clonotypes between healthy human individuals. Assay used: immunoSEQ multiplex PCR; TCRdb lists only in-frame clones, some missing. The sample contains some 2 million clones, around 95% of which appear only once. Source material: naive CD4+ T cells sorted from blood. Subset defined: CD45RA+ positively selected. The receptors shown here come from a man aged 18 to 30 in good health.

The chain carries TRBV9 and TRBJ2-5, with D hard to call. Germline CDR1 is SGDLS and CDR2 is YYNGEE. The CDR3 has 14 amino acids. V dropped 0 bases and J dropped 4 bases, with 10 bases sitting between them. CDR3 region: CASSVGSVGETQYF. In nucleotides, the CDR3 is TGTGCCAGCAGCGTAGGGTCGGTGGGAGAGACCCAGTACTTC.

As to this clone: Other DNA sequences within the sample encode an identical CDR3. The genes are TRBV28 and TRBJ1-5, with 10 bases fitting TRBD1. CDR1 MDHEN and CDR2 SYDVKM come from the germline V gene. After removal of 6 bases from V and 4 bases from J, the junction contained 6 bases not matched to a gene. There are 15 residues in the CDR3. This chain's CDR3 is CASRGQGLGNQPQHF. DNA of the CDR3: TGTGCCAGCAGGGGACAGGGGTTAGGGAATCAGCCCCAGCATTTT.

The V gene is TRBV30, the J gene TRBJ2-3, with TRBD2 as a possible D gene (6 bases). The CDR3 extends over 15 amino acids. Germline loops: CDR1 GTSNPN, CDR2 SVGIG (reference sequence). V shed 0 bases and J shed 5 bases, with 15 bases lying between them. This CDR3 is CAWSVSPGAGDTQYF. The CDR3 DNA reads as TGTGCCTGGAGTGTATCCCCGGGAGCCGGAGATACGCAGTATTTT.

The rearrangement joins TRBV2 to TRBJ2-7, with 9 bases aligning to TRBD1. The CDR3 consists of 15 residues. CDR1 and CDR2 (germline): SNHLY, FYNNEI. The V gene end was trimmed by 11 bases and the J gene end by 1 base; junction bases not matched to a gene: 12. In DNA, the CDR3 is TGTGCCCTGAAGGATTGGGACAGGGAATCCTACGAGCAGTACTTC. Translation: CALKDWDRESYEQYF.

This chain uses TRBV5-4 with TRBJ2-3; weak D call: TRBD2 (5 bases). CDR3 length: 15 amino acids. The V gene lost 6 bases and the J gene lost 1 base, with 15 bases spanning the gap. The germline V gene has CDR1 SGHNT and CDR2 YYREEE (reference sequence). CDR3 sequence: CASTPVGAGTDTQYF. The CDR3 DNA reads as TGTGCCAGCACCCCAGTGGGAGCCGGCACAGATACGCAGTATTTT. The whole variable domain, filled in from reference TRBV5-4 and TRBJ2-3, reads ETGVTQSPTHLIKTRGQQVTLRCSSQSGHNTVSWYQQALGQGPQFIFQYYREEENGRGNFPPRFSGLQFPNYSSELNVNALELDDSALYLCASTPVGAGTDTQYFGPGTRLTVL.